This T cell receptor beta chain is from a study of blood T cells in healthy people across ages. About 10 milliliters of peripheral blood were drawn from each donor into EDTA-treated tubes. Study-level findings and limits: Older age coincided with a roughly linear decline in TCR beta diversity per million T cells. Using unsorted PBMCs precluded a conclusive naive versus antigen-experienced comparison.

On this clonotype itself: Antigen unknown.

Germline CDR1 and CDR2: MNHEY and SVGEGT. The length of the CDR3 is 16 residues. V shed 5 bases and J shed 2 bases, with 16 bases lying between them. Alongside a J-beta primer mix, a sample-barcoded 5' primer served in a second PCR lasting 7 to 11 cycles. A tag from a template-switch adaptor with 12 random nucleotides marked each cDNA molecule. MiXCR was run by TCRdb on the 5' RACE reads, yielding one entry per CDR3 protein. The sample contains roughly 1.5 million distinct CDR3 sequences, approximately 43% of which appear only once. The material sequenced was blood. The rearrangement joins TRBV6-2 or TRBV6-3 to TRBJ2-1; no reliable D call. This TCR derives from a woman under 30 in good health. CDR3 protein: CASSPPFRFTYNEQFF. The CDR3, as DNA: TGTGCCAGCAGTCCCCCCTTTCGGTTTACCTACAATGAGCAGTTCTTC.